The 24 T cell receptor beta chains below all came from one sample that was sequenced in a study of PD-1 blockade in classical Hodgkin lymphoma. No patient escaped relapse after autologous stem cell transplantation, and brentuximab vedotin exposure varied. The repertoire was sequenced with immunoSEQ multiplex PCR; TCRdb's copy has only in-frame clones and lacks some. The sample yields around 150,000 clones, 78% seen once. The sequencing here drew on peripheral blood mononuclear cells (PBMCs), taken before the second cycle of nivolumab. Source of these receptors: a human donor with classical Hodgkin lymphoma.

Here the CDR3 DNA reads TGTGCCAGCAGCTCGGGACTAGGCACAGATACGCAGTATTTT. Its translation: CASSSGLGTDTQYF. The genes are TRBV7-6 and TRBJ2-3, with 8 bases aligning to TRBD2. From germline, CDR1 is SGHVS and CDR2 FNYEAQ. The length of the CDR3 is 14 residues. The V and J ends lost 4 bases and 1 base, in that order; junction bases with no gene match: 1.

This clone was seen only a few times. This sequence joins TRBV19 and TRBJ2-2; a weak D match, TRBD1 (5 bases). Between the trimmed V and J ends, which lost 5 bases and 4 bases, there was a span of 11 bases. This CDR3 spans 14 amino acids. The V gene's germline CDR1 is LNHDA and CDR2 SQIVND (reference sequence). The CDR3 spells CASSGQGITGELFF. Here the CDR3 DNA reads TGTGCCAGTAGTGGTCAGGGTATCACCGGGGAGCTGTTTTTT. The complete variable domain, with remaining parts taken from reference TRBV19 and TRBJ2-2, reads DGGITQSPKYLFRKEGQNVTLSCEQNLNHDAMYWYRQDPGQGLRLIYYSQIVNDFQKGDIAEGYSVSREKKESFPLTVTSAQKNPTAFYLCASSGQGITGELFFGEGSRLTVL.

The chain uses TRBV7-9 and TRBJ2-3, with TRBD2 identical over 11 bases. This CDR3 spans 15 amino acids. Losses at the gene ends were 5 bases for V and 2 bases for J; bases not matched to a gene: 3. The germline CDR1 and CDR2 sequences are SEHNR and FQNEAQ (reference sequence). The DNA of the CDR3 is TGTGCCAGCAGCCTGGGACTAGCGGACACAGATACGCAGTATTTT. It encodes CASSLGLADTDTQYF.

This chain joins TRBV5-1 and TRBJ2-7, with TRBD2 identical over 7 bases. After removal of 7 bases from V and 7 bases from J, the junction contained 14 bases not matched to a gene. The CDR3 has 14 residues. CDR1 is SGHRS, CDR2 YFSETQ, per germline. The chain's CDR3 is CASREASGTLEQYF. The CDR3 DNA is TGCGCCAGCCGGGAGGCTAGCGGTACCCTGGAGCAGTACTTC.

In nucleotides, the CDR3 is TGCGCCAGCAGCCAACAGGGTTTGAACACTGAAGCTTTCTTT. Its translation is CASSQQGLNTEAFF. The chain employs TRBV4-1 and TRBJ1-1, with D possibly matching TRBD1 (5 bases). V was pared by 2 bases and J by 0 bases, with 7 bases between. The CDR3 sequence is 14 residues long. Germline CDR1 and CDR2: MGHRA and YSYEKL.

This rearrangement joins TRBV7-2 to TRBJ2-1, with D perhaps TRBD1 or TRBD2 (6 bases each). Germline CDR1 is SGHTA and CDR2 is FQGNSA. CDR3 length: 16 residues. The V end lost 5 bases, the J end lost 12 bases, and 26 bases lay between the germline ends. The CDR3 reads CASSDQGGGPIQGQFF. Written as DNA, the CDR3 is TGTGCCAGCAGCGACCAAGGAGGGGGACCAATACAAGGGCAGTTCTTC.

The rearrangement joins TRBV15 to TRBJ2-7, with D perhaps TRBD1 (5 bases). The ends were cut back, 5 bases at V and 5 bases at J, with 19 bases in the middle. The CDR3 spans 15 residues. Germline values: CDR1 LNHNV, CDR2 YYDKDF (reference sequence). CDR3 coding DNA: TGTGCCACCAGCTCCGTCGGCAACAGGATCGACGAGCAGTACTTC. This translates into CATSSVGNRIDEQYF.

V usage is TRBV5-1 and J usage is TRBJ1-2; 8 bases fit TRBD1. This CDR3 region has 15 residues. Trimming cost V 2 bases and J 1 base; bases outside gene matches: 4. CDR1 SGHRS and CDR2 YFSETQ come from the germline V gene. CDR3 in DNA: TGCGCCAGCAGCTTTACAGGGGGTTTTAACTATGGCTACACCTTC. It translates to CASSFTGGFNYGYTF.

This chain uses TRBV25-1 with TRBJ2-7, with TRBD2 matching over 13 bases. Germline lookup yields CDR1 MGHDK and CDR2 SYGVNS. The CDR3 loop spans 15 amino acids. V dropped 4 bases and J dropped 7; count of bases not matched to a gene: 7. The DNA of the CDR3 is TGTGCCAGCAGTGTTATACTAGCGGGAGGGTCTGAGCAGTACTTC. Encoded protein: CASSVILAGGSEQYF.

The chain's CDR3 is CASSAEGNTEAFF. The CDR3 DNA is TGCGCCAGCAGCGCCGAGGGGAACACTGAAGCTTTCTTT. The chain recombines TRBV5-1 with TRBJ1-1, with D unclear. V was clipped by 4 bases and J by 1 base, with 8 bases between them. The CDR3 has 13 residues. The germline CDR1 and CDR2 sequences are SGHRS and YFSETQ.

This clone is medium-sized by share. The rearrangement joins TRBV27 to TRBJ2-7; maybe TRBD2 (6 bases). The CDR3 consists of 16 residues. Germline-derived CDR1 and CDR2 are MNHEY and SMNVEV (reference sequence). Trimming stripped 3 bases from V and 5 bases from J, with 20 bases between. The CDR3 reads CASSFQPMTSIHEQYF. CDR3 DNA sequence: TGTGCCAGCAGTTTCCAGCCCATGACTAGTATCCACGAGCAGTACTTC.

The V call is TRBV7-9, the J call TRBJ2-3; 7 nucleotides match TRBD2. V was clipped by 1 base and J by 2 bases; unmatched bases: 6. Germline assignment: CDR1 SEHNR and CDR2 FQNEAQ (reference sequence). The CDR3 is 16 residues long. The CDR3 spells CASSLVAGAFTDTQYF. As DNA, the CDR3 is TGTGCCAGCAGCTTAGTTGCGGGAGCGTTCACAGATACGCAGTATTTT. Complete variable domain (other parts from reference TRBV7-9 and TRBJ2-3): DTGVSQNPRHKITKRGQNVTFRCDPISEHNRLYWYRQTLGQGPEFLTYFQNEAQLEKSRLLSDRFSAERPKGSFSTLEIQRTEQGDSAMYLCASSLVAGAFTDTQYFGPGTRLTVL.

This clone occurred a few times. The gene calls are TRBV30 and TRBJ1-1; the D is unclear. The V and J ends lost 3 bases and 0 bases respectively, with 2 bases between them. The CDR3 is made up of 11 amino acids. Germline V gene sequence: CDR1 GTSNPN, CDR2 SVGIG (reference sequence). The CDR3 protein is CAWRVNTEAFF. The CDR3 coding sequence is TGTGCCTGGAGGGTGAACACTGAAGCTTTCTTT.

The chain couples TRBV19 to TRBJ2-5, with D possibly matching TRBD1 (8 bases). This CDR3 has 16 residues. From germline, CDR1 is LNHDA and CDR2 SQIVND (reference sequence). With 3 bases removed from V and 1 base from J, the gap between germline ends came to 15 bases. The CDR3 bases are TGTGCCAGTAGTATGAGACAGGGGAGGGTCCAAGAGACCCAGTACTTC. It encodes CASSMRQGRVQETQYF.

V gene TRBV10-3 combines with J gene TRBJ1-6, with D perhaps matching TRBD1 (5 bases). The CDR3 totals 14 residues. Trimming shortened V by 8 bases and J by 11 bases, and 19 bases separated the two germline ends. Germline values: CDR1 ENHRY, CDR2 SYGVKD. The CDR3 DNA reads TGTGCCATCTCTTGGTTAGGGGCGAGGGCACCCCTCCACTTT. Translated: CAISWLGARAPLHF.

The CDR3 DNA sequence: TGTGCCAGCAGCCAGACTCAGGGGGTTAGCAATCAGCCCCAGCATTTT. It translates to CASSQTQGVSNQPQHF. J is TRBJ1-5 and V is TRBV4-2, with 7 positions matching TRBD1. Germline assignment: CDR1 LGHNA and CDR2 YNFKEQ. The junction had 5 bases not matched to a gene; V was cut back by 3 bases and J by 0 bases. This CDR3 is 16 amino acids long.

V usage is TRBV6-6 and J usage is TRBJ1-1; 7 bases are shared with TRBD1. With 2 bases clipped from V and 7 bases from J, the junction kept 13 bases outside the gene matches. Germline V gives CDR1 MNHNY, CDR2 SVGAGI (reference sequence). This CDR3 has 16 amino acids. The CDR3 region is CASSYGRGQGWSEAFF. The DNA of the CDR3 is TGTGCCAGCAGTTACGGGAGGGGGCAAGGTTGGAGTGAAGCTTTCTTT.

This clone occurred once. This sequence joins TRBV28 and TRBJ1-2; D perhaps matches TRBD1 (6 bases). Germline V gene lookup returns CDR1 MDHEN and CDR2 SYDVKM. The CDR3 extends over 13 amino acids. Trimming removed 5 bases from V and 7 bases from J, with 14 bases in between. The CDR3 loop reads CASSIMDSGGYTF. CDR3 in DNA: TGTGCCAGCAGTATAATGGACAGCGGTGGCTACACCTTC.

The V call is TRBV7-9, the J call TRBJ1-6; maybe TRBD1 (6 bases). This CDR3 has 18 residues. Germline V gene sequence: CDR1 SEHNR, CDR2 FQNEAQ (reference sequence). V was clipped by 1 base and J by 7 bases, with 20 bases between them. This CDR3 reads CASSLVRGPLNWNSPLHF. CDR3 in DNA: TGTGCCAGCAGCTTAGTCAGGGGACCCTTGAATTGGAATTCACCCCTCCACTTT.

This clone was seen only once. The rearrangement links TRBV12-5 to TRBJ1-3; no clear D gene. Trimming left V 6 bases short and J 2 bases short, with 14 bases between. Germline CDR1 reads LGHNT; CDR2 reads FRNRAP. CDR3 length: 15 residues. CDR3 nucleotide sequence: TGTGCTAGTGGCCGGCCTTACAAGGCTGGAAACACCATATATTTT. Translated, it gives CASGRPYKAGNTIYF.

The V and J genes are TRBV19 and TRBJ2-1, with 9 bases identical to TRBD1. Germline assignment: CDR1 LNHDA and CDR2 SQIVND (reference sequence). Trimming removed 1 base from V and 0 bases from J; junction bases left unmatched: 10. There are 19 residues in the CDR3. The CDR3 DNA reads TGTGCCAGTAGTATAGGACGACCCGGGACAGGGAGCTCCTACAATGAGCAGTTCTTC. Its protein is CASSIGRPGTGSSYNEQFF.

This clone is labeled as medium-sized. The chain has TRBV6-5 and TRBJ1-5; D remains ambiguous. V lost 5 bases, J lost 0 bases, and 11 bases lay in between. From germline, CDR1 is MNHEY and CDR2 SVGAGI. The CDR3 length is 15 residues. CDR3 sequence: CASSPHFYSNQPQHF. CDR3 nucleotide sequence: TGTGCCAGCAGTCCACACTTTTATAGCAATCAGCCCCAGCATTTT.

A single count supports this clone. This chain connects TRBV27 to TRBJ2-7; D remains unclear. The CDR3 is 14 residues long. Germline V gene lookup returns CDR1 MNHEY and CDR2 SMNVEV (reference sequence). The ends were cut back, 3 bases at V and 3 bases at J, with 12 bases in the middle. For the CDR3, the DNA is TGTGCCAGCAGTTTGAGTGGGTGGTTCTACGAGCAGTACTTC. As protein: CASSLSGWFYEQYF.

The chain joins TRBV6-5 to TRBJ2-7, with unresolved D. The CDR3 extends over 12 amino acids. CDR1 and CDR2 (germline): MNHEY, SVGAGI. The ends were cut back, 6 bases at V and 2 bases at J, with 8 bases in the middle. CDR3 sequence reads: CASSPSTYEQYF. The DNA for the CDR3 is TGTGCCAGCAGCCCTTCGACCTACGAGCAGTACTTC.